The clone carrying this T cell receptor (beta chain) was seen only a few times. The CDR3 has 16 amino acids. CDR1 SGHDN and CDR2 FVKESK come from the germline V gene. V lost 4 bases to trimming and J lost 2 bases, with 15 bases between them. The source of the sample is a study of T cells after yellow fever vaccination. On the study more broadly: The SMART-Seq v4 Ultra Low Input method served to prepare the low-cell-number fractions.

A 5'RACE template-switching step, the method used to make TCR cDNA, added a universal primer site and UMIs. TCRdb re-called the 5' RACE reads with MiXCR, one entry per CDR3 protein. The sample has more than 300,000 distinct CDR3 sequences; about 6.6% are singletons. The V gene is TRBV14, the J gene TRBJ2-1; D is perhaps TRBD1 (6 bases). The source material was PBMCs, sampled roughly 45 days after the first yellow fever vaccination. The source is a young man who received the YFV17D yellow fever vaccine. The CDR3 is CASSLVGGLAYNEQFF. The CDR3, as DNA: TGTGCCAGCAGCCTCGTTGGGGGCCTGGCCTACAATGAGCAGTTCTTC.